The present TCR beta chain was sequenced within a study of shared clonotypes between healthy human individuals. Study background: Donor ages ranged 18 to 49 years: two women, a few men. Used for every donor were three CD4 naive, three CD4 memory, two CD8 naive and one CD8 memory plate.

The naive CD8 fraction comprised CD45RO-negative cells positively selected for CCR7 and excluded terminally differentiated effector memory CD45RA+ cells. Only Caucasian adults living in Nashville, Tennessee served as donors. Notes on the study in general: Sharing across four donors was highest in naive CD4 (around 5%) and lowest in memory CD8 (about 0.4%).

This clone was picked up a small number of times. Its antigen remains unknown. Within the sample, other DNA sequences also encode this same CDR3. This CDR3 contains 12 residues. V lost 5 bases, J lost 8 bases, and 12 bases lay in between. CDR1 and CDR2 (germline): PRHDT, FYEKMQ (reference sequence). Method: immunoSEQ multiplex PCR; TCRdb's copy keeps in-frame clones and lacks some. The table includes about 2.2 million clones, 93% detected once. The sequenced sample consisted of naive CD8+ T cells from PBMCs. The gene calls are TRBV13 and TRBJ1-1; possibly TRBD1 for D (5 bases). The receptor comes from a man between 18 and 29 years old in good health. Some clones in this sample may be carry-over from other donors' samples. Written as DNA, the CDR3 is TGTGCCAGCAGCCGTCAGGGTACCGAAGCTTTCTTT. This sequence encodes CASSRQGTEAFF.